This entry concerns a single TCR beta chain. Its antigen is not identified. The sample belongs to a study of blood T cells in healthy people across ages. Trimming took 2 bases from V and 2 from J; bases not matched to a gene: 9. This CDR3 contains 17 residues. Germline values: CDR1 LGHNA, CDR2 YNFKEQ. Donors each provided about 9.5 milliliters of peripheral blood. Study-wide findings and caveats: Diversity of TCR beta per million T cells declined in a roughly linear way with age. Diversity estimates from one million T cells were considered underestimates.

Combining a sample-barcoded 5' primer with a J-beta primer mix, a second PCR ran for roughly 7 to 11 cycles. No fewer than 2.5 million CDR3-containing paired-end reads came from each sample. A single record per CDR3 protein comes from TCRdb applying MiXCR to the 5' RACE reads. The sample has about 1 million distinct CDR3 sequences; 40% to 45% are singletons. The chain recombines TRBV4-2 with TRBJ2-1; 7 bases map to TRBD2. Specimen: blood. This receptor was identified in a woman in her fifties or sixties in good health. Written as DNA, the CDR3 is TGTGCCAGCAGCCAACCCGAGAGCGGGATGACCTACAATGAGCAGTTCTTC. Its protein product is CASSQPESGMTYNEQFF.